This entry features one T cell receptor beta chain sequence. The data derive from a study of blood T cell repertoires in COVID-19. Study overall: The samples span acute and convalescent COVID-19 from the United States, Italy and Spain.

Per germline, CDR1 SNHLY and CDR2 FYNNEI. The ends were cut back, 5 bases at V and 4 bases at J, with 12 bases in the middle. The CDR3 totals 15 residues. In the original processing: Nucleated cell counts were estimated from reference gene primer amplification. Sequencing was performed with immunoSEQ multiplex PCR; in TCRdb, only in-frame clones are kept and a portion is missing. D and trimming come from the DNA, and the V and J calls and clone size come from that table. The data hold 80,000 to 100,000 clones, with more than 65% observed a single time. Material for sequencing was peripheral blood. The chain has TRBV2 and TRBJ1-6; weak D call: TRBD1 (5 bases). This receptor was taken from a human donor in a cohort sampled during active COVID-19. CDR3 DNA sequence: TGTGCCAGCAGTTTGGGGCCGGATTATAATTCACCCCTCCACTTT. Its translation is CASSLGPDYNSPLHF.